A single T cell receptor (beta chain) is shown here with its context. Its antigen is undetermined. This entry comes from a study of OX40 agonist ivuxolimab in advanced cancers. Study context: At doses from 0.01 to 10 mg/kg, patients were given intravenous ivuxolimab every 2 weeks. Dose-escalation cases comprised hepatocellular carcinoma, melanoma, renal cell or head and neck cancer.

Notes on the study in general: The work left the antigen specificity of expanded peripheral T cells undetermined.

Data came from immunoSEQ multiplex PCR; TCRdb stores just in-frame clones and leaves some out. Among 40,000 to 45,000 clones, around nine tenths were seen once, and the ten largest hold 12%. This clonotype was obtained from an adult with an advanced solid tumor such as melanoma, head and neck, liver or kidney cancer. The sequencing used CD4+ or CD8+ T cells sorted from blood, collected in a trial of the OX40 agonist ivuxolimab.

The chain's CDR3 is CASSKGLANYNEQFF. The CDR3 DNA reads TGTGCCAGCAGTAAGGGACTAGCGAACTACAATGAGCAGTTCTTC. This sequence joins TRBV6-5 and TRBJ2-1; 10 nucleotides agree with TRBD2. Germline loops: CDR1 MNHEY, CDR2 SVGAGI. J gave up 3 bases and V 5 bases, and 4 bases lay outside the gene matches. There are 15 residues in the CDR3.